This passage covers 17 T cell receptor beta chains from one sample sequenced in a study of vaccination and CD4 T cells after COVID-19. No antigens are known for them. Cultured CD4+ T cell DNA underwent sequencing with the Oncomine TCR Beta short-read assay. TCRdb re-called the PCR reads with MiXCR, one entry per CDR3 protein. Of approximately 24,000 distinct CDR3 sequences detected, about 64% appear once; the ten largest clones hold about 4.9%. Treatment meaning: roughly 11-day PBMC culture with coronavirus spike peptide pools or control peptides (ViraFEST assay). Sequencing was carried out using CD4+ T cells from blood, cultured in vitro. All receptors come from a human donor who had recovered from COVID-19.

This sequence joins TRBV6-1 and TRBJ1-6; perhaps TRBD1 as D (5 bases). The CDR3 is 22 amino acids. The germline gives CDR1 MNHNS, CDR2 SASEGT. V was shortened by 5 bases and J by 8 bases, with 37 bases between the two germline ends. The CDR3 loop is CASSPSLQTRMWQGGQDSPLHF. The CDR3 DNA follows: TGTGCCAGCAGTCCCTCTCTTCAGACTCGGATGTGGCAGGGAGGCCAGGATTCACCCCTCCACTTT.

The V gene is TRBV6-1, the J gene TRBJ1-2, with D perhaps TRBD1 (6 bases). CDR1 is MNHNS and CDR2 is SASEGT in the germline V gene. There are 13 residues in the CDR3. The V end was cut by 6 bases, the J end by 8 bases, with 16 bases between. Here the CDR3 DNA reads TGTGCCAGCAGCAGGACAGCCCAAGTAGGCTACACCTTC. This sequence encodes CASSRTAQVGYTF.

The chain recombines TRBV28 with TRBJ2-7; the match to TRBD2 covers 11 bases. The CDR3 is made up of 18 amino acids. V trimming: 3 bases; J trimming: 3 bases; junction bases outside the gene matches: 13. Germline assignment: CDR1 MDHEN and CDR2 SYDVKM. The chain's CDR3 is CASSFPSGRTQENYEQYF. The DNA for the CDR3 is TGTGCCAGCAGTTTTCCTAGCGGGAGGACCCAGGAAAACTACGAGCAGTACTTC.

The chain couples TRBV28 to TRBJ2-5; either TRBD1 or TRBD2 may supply D (5 bases each). V was shortened by 3 bases and J by 1 base, with 9 bases between the two germline ends. CDR1 and CDR2 from the germline V gene are MDHEN and SYDVKM. The CDR3 runs to 14 residues. The CDR3 DNA is TGTGCCAGCAGTTTTGGGGGAGTCCAAGAGACCCAGTACTTC. It codes for CASSFGGVQETQYF.

This clonotype has just one count. This rearrangement joins TRBV19 to TRBJ1-5; maybe TRBD1 (5 bases). Germline CDR1 LNHDA, CDR2 SQIVND (reference sequence). This CDR3 comprises 15 residues. V shed 9 bases and J shed 0 bases, with 15 bases lying between them. CDR3 bases: TGTGCCAGCCTACGACAGAGTAATAGCAATCAGCCCCAGCATTTT. It yields the protein CASLRQSNSNQPQHF. Complete variable domain (other parts from reference TRBV19 and TRBJ1-5): DGGITQSPKYLFRKEGQNVTLSCEQNLNHDAMYWYRQDPGQGLRLIYYSQIVNDFQKGDIAEGYSVSREKKESFPLTVTSAQKNPTAFYLCASLRQSNSNQPQHFGDGTRLSIL.

V usage is TRBV27 and J usage is TRBJ1-2; 9 bases fit TRBD1. Germline-derived CDR1 and CDR2 are MNHEY and SMNVEV (reference sequence). V lost 5 bases and J lost 9; bases outside the gene matches: 7. The CDR3 runs to 13 residues. The CDR3: CASSPGTGYRYTF. CDR3 nucleotide sequence: TGTGCCAGCAGTCCCGGGACAGGGTACCGCTACACCTTC.

V usage is TRBV20-1 and J usage is TRBJ1-1; 11 bases map to TRBD1. J gave up 3 bases and V 6 bases, and 9 bases lay outside the gene matches. Germline V gene lookup returns CDR1 DFQATT and CDR2 SNEGSKA (reference sequence). This CDR3 has 15 amino acids. The CDR3 region has the DNA TGCAGTGCCTCTGGGGGACAGGGGGTAGACACTGAAGCTTTCTTT. Translation gives CSASGGQGVDTEAFF.

This clonotype was detected only a few times. The J gene is TRBJ1-5, the V gene TRBV7-2; no definite D call. The CDR3 runs to 13 residues. Trimming removed 2 bases at V and 0 bases at J, with 2 bases between. Germline loops: CDR1 SGHTA, CDR2 FQGNSA. In nucleotides, the CDR3 is TGTGCCAGCAGCTTAAATAGCAATCAGCCCCAGCATTTT. This gives the protein CASSLNSNQPQHF.

The chain links TRBV28 to TRBJ1-1; 9 nucleotides match TRBD1. The V segment lost 4 bases and the J segment 4 bases; nucleotides outside the gene matches: 13. Germline V gene sequence: CDR1 MDHEN, CDR2 SYDVKM. This CDR3 region has 17 residues. The CDR3 protein is CASSSLGQGVLPTEAFF. CDR3 nucleotides: TGTGCCAGCAGTTCTCTGGGACAGGGTGTTTTACCCACTGAAGCTTTCTTT.

CDR3 sequence (DNA): TGTGCCAGCAGTATTATTAGACTTAACTACAATGAGCAGTTCTTC. This gives the protein CASSIIRLNYNEQFF. The rearrangement joins TRBV28 to TRBJ2-1, with D unclear. The V gene's germline CDR1 is MDHEN and CDR2 SYDVKM. The length of the CDR3 is 15 residues. With 5 bases removed from V and 3 bases from J, the gap between germline ends came to 14 bases.

The V call is TRBV20-1, the J call TRBJ2-3; no definite D call. Trimming took 1 base from V and 0 from J, leaving 5 bases between them. The CDR3 runs to 13 residues. Per the germline V gene, CDR1 is DFQATT and CDR2 is SNEGSKA (reference sequence). For the CDR3, the DNA is TGCAGTGCTAGAGGCGGTAGCACAGATACGCAGTATTTT. Amino acids: CSARGGSTDTQYF.

This chain links TRBV7-6 with TRBJ2-7; 8 nucleotides line up with TRBD1. The CDR3 has 14 residues. Germline loops: CDR1 SGHVS, CDR2 FNYEAQ. V dropped 3 bases and J dropped 2; count of bases not matched to a gene: 3. The CDR3 is CASSFGTGTYEQYF. The CDR3 DNA reads as TGTGCCAGCAGCTTTGGGACAGGTACCTACGAGCAGTACTTC.

V gene TRBV15 combines with J gene TRBJ1-5; no clear D. V shed 8 bases and J shed 6 bases, with 11 bases lying between them. CDR1 LNHNV and CDR2 YYDKDF come from the germline V gene (reference sequence). The CDR3 extends over 12 amino acids. The CDR3 sequence is CATGRTGQPQHF. The CDR3 nucleotides are TGTGCCACCGGGAGGACCGGTCAGCCCCAGCATTTT.

The CDR3: CASSLGRAEGQPQHF. CDR3 DNA: TGTGCCAGCAGTTTAGGGCGGGCAGAAGGTCAGCCCCAGCATTTT. The V and J genes are TRBV12-3 or TRBV12-4 and TRBJ1-5, with D hard to call. V was cut by 1 base and J by 6 bases, with 13 bases left in between. This CDR3 has 15 amino acids.

The chain links TRBV10-1 to TRBJ1-2, with 8 nucleotides matching TRBD1. V dropped 0 bases and J dropped 4; count of bases not matched to a gene: 4. The CDR3 is 15 amino acids. CDR1 is WNHNN and CDR2 is SYGVQD in the germline V gene (reference sequence). The CDR3 DNA reads TGCGCCAGCAGTGAGTCGGACAGGGAGTCCTATGGCTACACCTTC. This encodes CASSESDRESYGYTF.

The V and J genes are TRBV27 and TRBJ1-2; D is perhaps TRBD1 (6 bases). This CDR3 comprises 15 residues. V was trimmed by 6 bases and J by 2 bases, leaving 16 bases between them. CDR1 MNHEY and CDR2 SMNVEV come from the germline V gene (reference sequence). DNA of the CDR3: TGTGCCAGCAGGGTTGCGGGGGCGATAAACTATGGCTACACCTTC. Translated, it gives CASRVAGAINYGYTF.

V and J are TRBV7-3 and TRBJ2-7, with 7 bases matching TRBD2. The V gene's germline CDR1 is SGHTA and CDR2 FQGTGA. The CDR3 is 16 residues long. The V segment lost 5 bases and the J segment 0 bases; nucleotides outside the gene matches: 10. The CDR3 nucleotides read TGTGCCAGCAGCCCAGCCGGGACTACCTCCTCCTACGAGCAGTACTTC. Its translation: CASSPAGTTSSYEQYF.